This is a list of T cell receptor beta chains from one sample in a study of T cells after yellow fever vaccination. MiXCR was run by TCRdb on the 5' RACE reads, yielding one entry per CDR3 protein. The table includes nearly 550,000 distinct CDR3 sequences, around 21% detected once. The sequences come from PBMCs, collected 15 days after the yellow fever booster vaccination. Source of these receptors: a man aged 25 to 40 who received the YFV17D yellow fever vaccine. Both conserved end residues are part of each CDR3. A D gene is named only where the DNA matches it firmly. Only part of the rows carry a size: once, few, many, or a class if the clone is expanded.

clone_size cdr3_length j_call d_call v_call cdr3_nt cdr3_aa
few 15 TRBJ2-3 NA TRBV7-8 TGTGCCAGCAGCCCCCGTGAGGCCCCAACAGATACGCAGTATTTT CASSPREAPTDTQYF
NA 15 TRBJ2-1 TRBD2 TRBV12-3/TRBV12-4 TGTGCCAGCAGTTTGTCTAGCGGGAGGGTCAATGAGCAGTTCTTC CASSLSSGRVNEQFF
many 12 TRBJ2-5 NA TRBV20-1 TGCAGTGCTAGTTCGGCGGGAGAGACCCAGTACTTC CSASSAGETQYF
NA 15 TRBJ2-5 NA TRBV7-2 TGTGCCAGCAGCTTAGCCGGGGGAGTAAAAGAGACCCAGTACTTC CASSLAGGVKETQYF
NA 15 TRBJ1-2 NA TRBV4-3 TGCGCCAGCAGCCAAACTGTGGGGGGACCCTATGGCTACACCTTC CASSQTVGGPYGYTF
NA 15 TRBJ2-5 NA TRBV7-7 TGTGCCAGCAGCTTAAATCCGACGGCAGGAGTTACCCAGTACTTC CASSLNPTAGVTQYF
few 11 TRBJ2-5 NA TRBV2 TGTGCCGGAGGGTTGGCAGAGACCCAGTACTTC CAGGLAETQYF
NA 15 TRBJ2-5 NA TRBV7-6 TGTGCCAGCCGCTCGACGGGGAGCCCCCAAGAGACCCAGTACTTC CASRSTGSPQETQYF
few 13 TRBJ2-5 NA TRBV7-2 TGTGCCAGCTTAAAGGGGTGGGGGAAGACCCAGTACTTC CASLKGWGKTQYF
NA 14 TRBJ1-1 NA TRBV20-1 TGCAGTGCTAGAGTTTCTGTGCAATTCGCTGAAGCTTTCTTT CSARVSVQFAEAFF
NA 16 TRBJ2-7 NA TRBV1 TGCACCAGCAGCCTCGTACCTCCGGGACAGGGCATAGGGCAGTACTTC CTSSLVPPGQGIGQYF
few 16 TRBJ2-3 TRBD2 TRBV7-2 TGTGCCAGCAGCGCCCTAGCGGGAGACCTCACAGATACGCAGTATTTT CASSALAGDLTDTQYF
NA 15 TRBJ2-3 TRBD1 TRBV5-4 TGTGCCAGCAGCTTCGGGACAGGAACAGTAGATACGCAGTATTTT CASSFGTGTVDTQYF
NA 14 TRBJ2-3 NA TRBV20-1 TGCAGTGCTAGCCCCATACTAGAAACAGATACGCAGTATTTT CSASPILETDTQYF
few 15 TRBJ2-7 NA TRBV7-2 TGTGCCAGCAGCTTAAGTTCCGGCAGCCCCTACGAGCAGTACTTC CASSLSSGSPYEQYF
NA 15 TRBJ2-7 NA TRBV5-1 TGCGCCAGCAGCTTGGGTCAGACGATAACCTACGAGCAGTACTTC CASSLGQTITYEQYF
NA 14 TRBJ2-5 TRBD2 TRBV20-1 TGCAGTGCTAGCTCTAGCGGGATCCAAGAGACCCAGTACTTC CSASSSGIQETQYF
NA 13 TRBJ2-7 NA TRBV6-6 TGTGCCAGCAGCGTCGGGGGAGCCAACGAGCAGTACTTC CASSVGGANEQYF
NA 16 TRBJ2-5 TRBD1 TRBV12-3/TRBV12-4 TGTGCCAGCAGTTCAACCCGGGACAGGGTAGCGGAGACCCAGTACTTC CASSSTRDRVAETQYF
few 15 TRBJ2-7 TRBD2 TRBV20-1 TGCAGTGCTCCAGAAAGGACTAGCGGATCCTACGAGCAGTACTTC CSAPERTSGSYEQYF
NA 14 TRBJ2-1 NA TRBV6-2/TRBV6-3 TGTGCCAGCAGTTACCGTGGGCAGGATGGGGGGCAGTTCTTC CASSYRGQDGGQFF
many 16 TRBJ2-4 TRBD2 TRBV6-1 TGTGCCAGCAGCGAGGGACTAGCGGCAGCCAAAAACATTCAGTACTTC CASSEGLAAAKNIQYF
NA 16 TRBJ1-2 NA TRBV7-8 TGTGCCAGCAGCTTATTGGTCGGACAGAGGGCCGGGAGCTACACCTTC CASSLLVGQRAGSYTF
NA 12 TRBJ2-2 NA TRBV6-6 TGTGCCAGCAGGCCGGGGACCGGGGAGCTGTTTTTT CASRPGTGELFF
NA 15 TRBJ2-1 NA TRBV4-3 TGCGCCAGCAGCATTGGGAGGGGGGACTACAATGAGCAGTTCTTC CASSIGRGDYNEQFF
NA 15 TRBJ2-3 TRBD2 TRBV20-1 TGCAGTGCTAGAGAGCTAGCGGCAAGCACAGATACGCAGTATTTT CSARELAASTDTQYF
NA 13 TRBJ2-7 NA TRBV6-2/TRBV6-3 TGTGCCAGCAGATCTACAGGGTCCTACGAGCAGTACTTC CASRSTGSYEQYF
NA 16 TRBJ2-7 NA TRBV4-1 TGCGCCAGCAGCCAAGTAGTTGGCGCTGGGTCCTACGAGCAGTACTTC CASSQVVGAGSYEQYF
few 14 TRBJ2-1 NA TRBV5-1 TGCGCCAGCAGCTTGGGGGACGGGTTGGGTGAGCAGTTCTTC CASSLGDGLGEQFF
NA 14 TRBJ1-6 NA TRBV20-1 TGCAGTGCTAGGGGGGGGGCCCTGGGATCACCCCTCCACTTT CSARGGALGSPLHF
NA 14 TRBJ1-1 TRBD1 TRBV20-1 TGCAGTGCCGGACAGGGGGCTGCCCCCACTGAAGCTTTCTTT CSAGQGAAPTEAFF
NA 15 TRBJ2-4 TRBD1 TRBV28 TGTGCCAGCAGTTTAGGACAGGGGGGGCTCGAGATTCAGTACTTC CASSLGQGGLEIQYF
NA 14 TRBJ2-1 TRBD2 TRBV7-6 TGTGCCAGCAGCCCCGGGACTAGCGCCAATGAGCAGTTCTTC CASSPGTSANEQFF
few 13 TRBJ1-5 NA TRBV15 TGTGCCACCAGCATGCCCTATTCTCAGCCCCAGCATTTT CATSMPYSQPQHF
NA 11 TRBJ1-1 NA TRBV19 TGTGCCAGTAGTATAGGAGGAGAGCGGTTCTTT CASSIGGERFF
few 16 TRBJ1-6 NA TRBV27 TGTGCCAGCAGTTTATGGTCGAGCTCCTATAATTCACCCCTCCACTTT CASSLWSSSYNSPLHF
NA 16 TRBJ2-2 NA TRBV2 TGTGCCAGCAGTGAAGCCGGGGATTCGAACACCGGGGAGCTGTTTTTT CASSEAGDSNTGELFF
many 13 TRBJ2-7 NA TRBV7-2 TGTGCCAGCAGCTTTGAAAGGGCCTACGAGCAGTACTTC CASSFERAYEQYF
few 16 TRBJ2-6 NA TRBV3-1 TGTGCCAGCAGCCAAGAAGTCCACTCTGGGGCCAACGTCCTGACTTTC CASSQEVHSGANVLTF
NA 15 TRBJ2-6 TRBD1 TRBV5-5 TGTGCCAGCAGCTTAGGGGGCGCTTGGGCCAACGTCCTGACTTTC CASSLGGAWANVLTF